This TCR beta chain is from a study of technical replicates of blood from several donors (dated by TCRdb to 2016 to 2017). CDR1 SGHDT and CDR2 YYEEEE are derived from the germline V gene. V and J are truncated by 4 bases and 1 base respectively, leaving an intervening sequence of 15 bases. Taken from cysteine to phenylalanine, the CDR3 has 16 residues. Of the read, only the CDR3 DNA is kept; its 48 bases are in frame from base 1. Note on this clone: Its antigen has not been determined. Base qualities are not at hand, and no much larger clone is one base apart.

The library was obtained by the immunoSEQ multiplex PCR assay. TCRdb took this table from immuneACCESS and kept in-frame rearrangements with V and J called. Such tables lack part of the clones; where checked against another copy, unresolved V genes explain under half of the gap, and the rest is unexplained. This sample holds tens of thousands of clones; 85% to 95% were observed only once. The ten largest make up roughly 4.5% of the sample. This receptor was identified in a human donor in good health. Some clones in this sample may be carry-over from other donors' samples. The sequenced material came from PBMCs. The sequence links TRBV5-6 to TRBJ1-5; TRBD1 might be the D gene, on 6 matching bases. The nucleotide sequence reads as follows: TGTGCCAGCAGCCTAGGGGGGGTAAAGAGCAATCAGCCCCAGCATTTT. Its protein is CASSLGGVKSNQPQHF.